What follows are 22 T cell receptor beta chains derived from one specimen sequenced in a study of blood T cells in healthy people across ages. PCR was performed a second time for roughly 7 to 11 cycles using a sample-barcoded 5' primer and a J-beta primer mix. Using its own MiXCR run on the 5' RACE reads, TCRdb lists one record per CDR3 protein. The sample has around 1,700,000 distinct CDR3 sequences; roughly 27% are singletons. The sample was blood. The receptors come from a woman aged 25 to 39 in good health.

The chain couples TRBV20-1 to TRBJ2-7; 7 nucleotides align to TRBD1. CDR3 length: 14 amino acids. V lost 0 bases and J lost 4; bases outside the gene matches: 6. Germline V lookup: CDR1 DFQATT, CDR2 SNEGSKA (reference sequence). The CDR3 here is CSARDGNRGYEQYF. The CDR3 nucleotides are TGCAGTGCTAGAGATGGCAACAGGGGATACGAGCAGTACTTC.

The CDR3 bases are TGCAGTGCTAACAGGCAGAATAACTATGGCTACACCTTC. It is translated as CSANRQNNYGYTF. The chain is built from TRBV20-1 and TRBJ1-2; a weak D match, TRBD1 (5 bases). V was clipped by 4 bases and J by 1 base, with 10 bases between them. This CDR3 is 13 amino acids long. The germline gives CDR1 DFQATT, CDR2 SNEGSKA (reference sequence).

This clonotype has just a few counts. The rearrangement joins TRBV20-1 to TRBJ2-3; the match to TRBD2 covers 7 bases. Germline CDR1 is DFQATT and CDR2 is SNEGSKA (reference sequence). V lost 0 bases, J lost 4 bases, and 7 bases stayed unmatched. The CDR3 runs to 15 residues. This CDR3 reads CSARDPRGRADTQYF. The CDR3 bases are TGCAGTGCTAGAGACCCCCGAGGGAGGGCAGATACGCAGTATTTT.

The gene calls are TRBV14 and TRBJ2-1; a possible D gene is TRBD2 (8 bases). Germline CDR1 SGHDN, CDR2 FVKESK. CDR3 length equals 18 residues. The ends were cut back, 0 bases at V and 7 bases at J, with 22 bases in the middle. In DNA form, the CDR3 reads TGTGCCAGCAGCCAAGATCTAGGGGGCGGCGGGAGGAGGAATGAGCAGTTCTTC. Translated: CASSQDLGGGGRRNEQFF. The complete variable domain, with remaining parts taken from reference TRBV14 and TRBJ2-1, reads EAGVTQFPSHSVIEKGQTVTLRCDPISGHDNLYWYRRVMGKEIKFLLHFVKESKQDESGMPNNRFLAERTGGTYSTLKVQPAELEDSGVYFCASSQDLGGGGRRNEQFFGPGTRLTVL.

This clonotype was counted at least ten times. The rearrangement uses TRBV20-1 and TRBJ2-1, with D uncertain. The CDR3 consists of 13 residues. The germline V gene encodes CDR1 DFQATT and CDR2 SNEGSKA (reference sequence). V was trimmed by 5 bases and J by 6 bases, leaving 14 bases between them. CDR3 sequence (DNA): TGCAGTGCTCCCCCCGGATGGCGCAATGAGCAGTTCTTC. This encodes CSAPPGWRNEQFF.

This rearrangement joins TRBV20-1 to TRBJ2-7; TRBD2 matches 10 bases. The CDR3 length is 14 residues. Unmatched junction bases numbered 5, after V lost 3 bases and J lost 3 bases. The germline V gene encodes CDR1 DFQATT and CDR2 SNEGSKA (reference sequence). This CDR3 reads CSASILAGSYEQYF. For the CDR3, the DNA is TGCAGTGCTAGTATACTAGCGGGGAGCTACGAGCAGTACTTC.

This clonotype was detected ten times or more. J is TRBJ2-1 and V is TRBV11-2; D is possibly TRBD1 (6 bases). Germline assignment: CDR1 SGHAT and CDR2 FQNNGV. The CDR3 spans 14 residues. Trimming shortened V by 5 bases and J by 9 bases, and 17 bases separated the two germline ends. DNA of the CDR3: TGTGCCAGCAGCCGATGGGACACCCTCCGTGAGCAGTTCTTC. It codes for CASSRWDTLREQFF.

In this sample, this clonotype turned up a few times. The rearrangement joins TRBV19 to TRBJ2-5; D possibly matches TRBD1 or TRBD2 (6 bases each). The CDR3 covers 15 residues. Trimming stripped 6 bases from V and 0 bases from J, with 14 bases between. CDR1 and CDR2 (germline): LNHDA, SQIVND (reference sequence). The CDR3 DNA is TGTGCCAGTAGAGATGGGGGGCAGAACCAAGAGACCCAGTACTTC. It yields the protein CASRDGGQNQETQYF. Using reference TRBV19 and TRBJ2-5 for the parts outside the CDR3, the full variable domain is DGGITQSPKYLFRKEGQNVTLSCEQNLNHDAMYWYRQDPGQGLRLIYYSQIVNDFQKGDIAEGYSVSREKKESFPLTVTSAQKNPTAFYLCASRDGGQNQETQYFGPGTRLLVL.

This clonotype was counted many times. CDR3 in DNA: TGTGCCAGCAGCCCACGCAGGGTTCTGGTCTACGAGCAGTACTTC. It translates to CASSPRRVLVYEQYF. This chain uses TRBV7-3 with TRBJ2-7; a possible D gene is TRBD1 (5 bases). Germline lookup yields CDR1 SGHTA and CDR2 FQGTGA. The CDR3 is made up of 15 amino acids. V lost 5 bases to trimming and J lost 3 bases, with 17 bases between them.

This CDR3 reads CASSRWGAQVNNEQFF. DNA of the CDR3: TGTGCCAGCTCCCGTTGGGGGGCGCAGGTGAACAATGAGCAGTTCTTC. This chain connects TRBV28 to TRBJ2-1, with D possibly being TRBD1 or TRBD2 (6 bases each). V was pared by 8 bases and J by 5 bases, with 22 bases between. This CDR3 has 16 residues. Germline V gene data show CDR1 as MDHEN and CDR2 as SYDVKM.

In this sample, this clonotype turned up a few times. This chain joins TRBV12-3 or TRBV12-4 and TRBJ1-4, with no clear D. This CDR3 is 16 amino acids long. The V end lost 6 bases, the J end lost 0 bases, and 14 bases lay between the germline ends. DNA for the CDR3: TGTGCCAGCAGCCCCCGGGCCCATACAACTAATGAAAAACTGTTTTTT. It is translated as CASSPRAHTTNEKLFF.

The chain has TRBV20-1 and TRBJ1-2; D gene uncertain. The CDR3 totals 12 residues. Per the germline V gene, CDR1 is DFQATT and CDR2 is SNEGSKA (reference sequence). Trimming took 2 bases from V and 2 from J, leaving 6 bases between them. This CDR3 reads CSARFVNYGYTF. The CDR3 DNA sequence: TGCAGTGCTAGATTTGTGAACTATGGCTACACCTTC.

J is TRBJ2-1 and V is TRBV28; TRBD1 matches at 9 bases. The J segment lost 10 bases and the V segment lost 1 base, leaving 11 bases of the junction unmatched. This CDR3 has 16 residues. From germline, CDR1 is MDHEN and CDR2 SYDVKM. This CDR3 reads CASSLLEDRGSYEQFF. CDR3 bases: TGTGCCAGCAGTTTATTAGAGGACAGGGGTTCCTACGAGCAGTTCTTC.

This rearrangement joins TRBV27 to TRBJ1-2; 11 bases line up with TRBD1. The CDR3 has 14 amino acids. Looked up from germline, CDR1 is MNHEY and CDR2 is SMNVEV (reference sequence). The V segment lost 3 bases and the J segment 6 bases; nucleotides outside the gene matches: 3. The CDR3 DNA is TGTGCCAGCAGTTTTGGGGACAGGGGGAATGGCTACACCTTC. Its translation is CASSFGDRGNGYTF.

This clonotype was detected a few times. The chain has TRBV6-1 and TRBJ2-2; 9 bases are a match to TRBD1. Germline values: CDR1 MNHNS, CDR2 SASEGT. Trimming removed 6 bases from V and 6 bases from J; junction bases left unmatched: 14. The CDR3 has 17 amino acids. This CDR3 reads CASSHPSGTGRPGELFF. CDR3 DNA sequence: TGTGCCAGCAGCCATCCGTCCGGGACAGGGAGGCCCGGGGAGCTGTTTTTT.

With regard to this clonotype: This may be a read error: a much more frequent sequence differs by one nucleotide. The chain couples TRBV12-3 or TRBV12-4 to TRBJ2-4; 11 bases agree with TRBD1. The J call may be incorrect, as the DNA end agrees better with TRBJ2-7. The CDR3 totals 15 residues. CDR3 nucleotide sequence: TGTGCCAGCAGCCGCGGACAGGGGGCGTCCCACGAGCAGTACTTC. This translates into CASSRGQGASHEQYF.

This clonotype was seen a handful of times. The V call is TRBV7-3, the J call TRBJ2-1; D may be TRBD1 (7 bases). CDR3 size: 15 residues. Trimming stripped 4 bases from V and 7 bases from J, with 17 bases between. Germline CDR1 SGHTA, CDR2 FQGTGA. The CDR3: CASSSRRGRENEQFF. For the CDR3, the DNA is TGTGCCAGCAGCTCGAGGAGGGGGCGGGAAAATGAGCAGTTCTTC.

The chain joins TRBV18 to TRBJ2-1; the match to TRBD1 covers 9 bases. The germline V gene encodes CDR1 KGHSH and CDR2 LQKENI. Trimming took 4 bases from V and 5 from J; bases not matched to a gene: 6. This CDR3 is built from 15 residues. CDR3 sequence (DNA): TGTGCCAGCTCACGGGATTGGACAGGGGACAATGAGCAGTTCTTC. Protein sequence: CASSRDWTGDNEQFF.

V usage is TRBV7-2 and J usage is TRBJ2-5; D gene ambiguous. V lost 0 bases and J lost 11, with 13 bases in between. CDR1 is SGHTA and CDR2 is FQGNSA in the germline V gene. This CDR3 contains 13 residues. This chain's CDR3 is CASSLANRNEQYF. The CDR3 region has the DNA TGTGCCAGCAGCTTAGCCAACCGCAATGAGCAGTACTTC. The whole variable domain, filled in from reference TRBV7-2 and TRBJ2-5, reads GAGVSQSPSNKVTEKGKDVELRCDPISGHTALYWYRQSLGQGLEFLIYFQGNSAPDKSGLPSDRFSAERTGGSVSTLTIQRTQQEDSAVYLCASSLANRNEQYFGPGTRLLVL.

This clonotype was detected a few times. The junction shows a germline mismatch at one end, possibly a read error. The CDR3 DNA is TGTGCCAGCAGCTTAGGGGAGAGGAACTCTGAAGCTTTCTTT. Protein: CASSLGERNSEAFF. The chain links TRBV7-9 to TRBJ1-1; no reliable D call. The CDR3 totals 14 residues. Germline V CDR1 and CDR2: SEHNR, FQNEAQ (reference sequence).

This clonotype has more than one count but fewer than ten. Germline and junction disagree at one end, which may indicate a read error. The J gene is TRBJ2-7, the V gene TRBV4-3, with D perhaps matching TRBD1 or TRBD2 (5 bases each). The CDR3 length is 15 residues. Germline loops: CDR1 LGHNA, CDR2 YSLEER. The DNA of the CDR3 is TGCGCCGGCAGCCAAGATGGGGGAACCTTTAACGAGCAGTACTTC. Translating gives CAGSQDGGTFNEQYF.

Regarding this clonotype: A much larger clonotype is one base distant, so this may be a read error. The chain's CDR3 is CSVGGTTNEKLYF. CDR3 sequence (DNA): TGCAGCGTTGGCGGTACAACTAATGAAAAACTGTATTTT. The gene calls are TRBV29-1 and TRBJ1-4; D gene unclear. From germline, CDR1 is SQVTM and CDR2 ANQGSEA. The CDR3 is 13 amino acids. Looking up the rest from reference TRBV29-1 and TRBJ1-4 gives the full variable domain: SAVISQKPSRDICQRGTSLTIQCQVDSQVTMMFWYRQQPGQSLTLIATANQGSEATYESGFVIDKFPISRPNLTFSTLTVSNMSPEDSSIYLCSVGGTTNEKLYFGSGTQLSVL.